This TCR beta chain derives from a study of blood T cell repertoires in COVID-19. In the study overall: Specimens from acute and convalescent COVID-19 originated in the United States, Italy and Spain.

Germline CDR1 is LNHDA and CDR2 is SQIVND (reference sequence). This CDR3 is 15 amino acids long. With 6 bases removed from V and 1 base from J, the gap between germline ends came to 12 bases. This clone was counted a single time. Authors' analysis steps: Reference gene primer amplification yielded estimated nucleated cell counts. The repertoire was sequenced with immunoSEQ multiplex PCR; TCRdb's copy has only in-frame clones and lacks some. The V and J calls and clone size come from that table; D and trimming were worked out from the DNA. The table shows 450,000 to 500,000 clones, with 80% to 90% occurring only once.

This clonotype originated in a human donor in a cohort sampled during active COVID-19. The V and J genes are TRBV19 and TRBJ2-2, with D possibly TRBD2 on 6 matching bases. The sequenced sample consisted of peripheral blood. Here the CDR3 reads CASRREELNTGELFF. The CDR3 nucleotides are TGTGCCAGTAGAAGGGAGGAACTGAACACCGGGGAGCTGTTTTTT.